Shown below are 3 T cell receptor beta chains from a single sample sequenced in a study of blood T cell repertoires in COVID-19. Measured with immunoSEQ multiplex PCR; TCRdb has only the in-frame clones, and not every one. The profile shows about 190,000 clones, around 85% of them singletons. The source material was peripheral blood. The receptors here all came from a woman aged 45 to 65 with acute or convalescent COVID-19.

The chain joins TRBV18 to TRBJ2-3; D possibly corresponds to TRBD1 (5 bases). V lost 3 bases and J 2 bases, leaving 12 bases between the germline ends. Per germline, CDR1 KGHSH and CDR2 LQKENI. CDR3 length: 15 residues. The CDR3 nucleotides are TGTGCCAGCTCACCGGATGGCAGGGACACAGATACGCAGTATTTT. It specifies CASSPDGRDTDTQYF.

This chain connects TRBV9 to TRBJ2-1; 8 bases are a match to TRBD2. After removal of 1 base from V and 5 bases from J, the junction contained 5 bases not matched to a gene. Germline-derived CDR1 and CDR2 are SGDLS and YYNGEE. The CDR3 is 15 amino acids. The CDR3 region is CASSVSGSSNNEQFF. CDR3 DNA sequence: TGTGCCAGCAGCGTAAGCGGGAGTTCCAACAATGAGCAGTTCTTC.

This chain connects TRBV6-5 to TRBJ2-7; tentative D call: TRBD2 (5 bases). Germline loops: CDR1 MNHEY, CDR2 SVGAGI. With 3 bases removed from V and 4 bases from J, the gap between germline ends came to 10 bases. The CDR3 runs to 13 residues. The DNA of the CDR3 is TGTGCCAGCAGTTATTTGGGGAGTTACGAGCAGTACTTC. This encodes CASSYLGSYEQYF.